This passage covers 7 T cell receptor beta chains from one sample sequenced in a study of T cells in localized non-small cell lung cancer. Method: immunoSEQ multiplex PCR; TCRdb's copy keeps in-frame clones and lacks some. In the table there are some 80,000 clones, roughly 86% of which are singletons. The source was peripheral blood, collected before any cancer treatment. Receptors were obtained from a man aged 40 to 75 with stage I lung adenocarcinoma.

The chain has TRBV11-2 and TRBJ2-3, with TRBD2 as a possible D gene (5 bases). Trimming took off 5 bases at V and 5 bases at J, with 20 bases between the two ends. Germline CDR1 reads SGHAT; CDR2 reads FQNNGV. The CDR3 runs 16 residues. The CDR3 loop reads CASSPRGKGRVDTQYF. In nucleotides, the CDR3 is TGTGCCAGCAGCCCCAGAGGGAAAGGTCGCGTAGATACGCAGTATTTT.

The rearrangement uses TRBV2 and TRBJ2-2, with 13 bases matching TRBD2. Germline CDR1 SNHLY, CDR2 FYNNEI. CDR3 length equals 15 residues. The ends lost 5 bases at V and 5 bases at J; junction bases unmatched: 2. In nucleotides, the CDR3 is TGTGCCAGCAGTAAGACTAGCGGGAGGACCGGGGAGCTGTTTTTT. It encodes CASSKTSGRTGELFF.

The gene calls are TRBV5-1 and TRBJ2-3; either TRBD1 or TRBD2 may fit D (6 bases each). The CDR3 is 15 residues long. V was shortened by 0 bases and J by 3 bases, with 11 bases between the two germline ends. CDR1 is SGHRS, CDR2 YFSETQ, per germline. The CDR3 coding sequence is TGCGCCAGCAGCTTGGAGGGGGGCGCGACAGATACGCAGTATTTT. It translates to CASSLEGGATDTQYF.

In nucleotides, the CDR3 is TGTGCCAGCAGCTTTCGCGGGGGACCCTCCTACGAGCAGTACTTC. Residues: CASSFRGGPSYEQYF. The chain joins TRBV7-9 to TRBJ2-7, with 7 bases aligning to TRBD2. Germline trimming cut 3 bases from V and 0 bases from J; bases unmatched to any gene: 5. The CDR3 extends over 15 amino acids. In germline, CDR1 is SEHNR, CDR2 FQNEAQ (reference sequence).

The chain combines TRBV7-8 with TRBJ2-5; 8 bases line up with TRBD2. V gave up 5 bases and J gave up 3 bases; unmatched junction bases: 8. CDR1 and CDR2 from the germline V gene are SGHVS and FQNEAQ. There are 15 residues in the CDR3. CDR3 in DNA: TGTGCCAGCAGCCTAACCGGGACTAGAGAAGAGACCCAGTACTTC. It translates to CASSLTGTREETQYF.

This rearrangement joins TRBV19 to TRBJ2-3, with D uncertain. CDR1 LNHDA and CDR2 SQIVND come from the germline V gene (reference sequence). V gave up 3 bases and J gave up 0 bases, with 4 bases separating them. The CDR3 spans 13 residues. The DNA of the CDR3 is TGTGCCAGTAGTATGCTTAGCACAGATACGCAGTATTTT. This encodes CASSMLSTDTQYF.

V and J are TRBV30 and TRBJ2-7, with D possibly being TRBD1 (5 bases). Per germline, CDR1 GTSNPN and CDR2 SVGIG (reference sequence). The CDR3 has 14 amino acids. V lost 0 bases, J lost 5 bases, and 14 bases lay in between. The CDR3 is CAWSVLQGGNEQYF. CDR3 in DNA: TGTGCCTGGAGTGTACTGCAGGGTGGCAACGAGCAGTACTTC.